One sample yielded the 4 T cell receptor beta chains listed below, sequenced in a study of beta chain features in type 1 diabetes. Notes on the study in general: TCRB CDR3s from Type 1 diabetes patients were moderately but significantly shorter in all four CD4+ subsets.

Antigens of these TCRs are unknown. Of the isolated RNA, all was reverse transcribed, and so the sequenced material was expressed TCRB transcripts. Profiled with immunoSEQ multiplex PCR; TCRdb holds only in-frame clones, not every one. The sample shows some 660,000 clones, more than 13% of them seen only once. The sequenced sample was naive CD4+ T cells from blood. These receptors came from a man aged 18-30 years with type 1 diabetes.

The chain couples TRBV23-1 to TRBJ1-2; maybe TRBD1 (5 bases). TRBV23-1 is known as an ORF, though its function is uncertain. With 3 bases removed from V and 4 bases from J, the gap between germline ends came to 15 bases. This CDR3 has 15 residues. As DNA, the CDR3 is TGCGCCAGCAGTCATTTAGACAGCGAACCCTATGGCTACACCTTC. Translation gives CASSHLDSEPYGYTF.

This clone occurred once. The chain has TRBV2 and TRBJ2-1; 14 bases match TRBD2. The CDR3 is 14 residues long. Germline-derived CDR1 and CDR2 are SNHLY and FYNNEI. J lost 7 bases, V lost 8 bases, and 4 bases had no gene match. The CDR3 here is CASGTSGSYNEQFF. As DNA, the CDR3 is TGTGCCAGCGGGACTAGCGGGAGTTATAATGAGCAGTTCTTC.

CDR3 residues: CASSLPLAESSYNEQFF. In nucleotides, the CDR3 is TGCGCCAGCAGCTTGCCACTAGCGGAAAGCTCCTACAATGAGCAGTTCTTC. The rearrangement links TRBV5-1 to TRBJ2-1; 8 nucleotides line up with TRBD2. V was clipped by 1 base and J by 0 bases; unmatched bases: 6. Germline CDR1 is SGHRS and CDR2 is YFSETQ. The CDR3 covers 17 residues.

This clone was seen only a few times. V and J are TRBV5-4 and TRBJ2-3; D is tentatively TRBD1 or TRBD2 (6 bases each). The CDR3 contains 14 residues. Germline CDR1 SGHNT, CDR2 YYREEE (reference sequence). V was clipped by 7 bases and J by 2 bases, with 14 bases between them. The CDR3 coding sequence is TGTGCCAGCGGTTCGGGGGCCGACACAGATACGCAGTATTTT. Encoded protein: CASGSGADTDTQYF.